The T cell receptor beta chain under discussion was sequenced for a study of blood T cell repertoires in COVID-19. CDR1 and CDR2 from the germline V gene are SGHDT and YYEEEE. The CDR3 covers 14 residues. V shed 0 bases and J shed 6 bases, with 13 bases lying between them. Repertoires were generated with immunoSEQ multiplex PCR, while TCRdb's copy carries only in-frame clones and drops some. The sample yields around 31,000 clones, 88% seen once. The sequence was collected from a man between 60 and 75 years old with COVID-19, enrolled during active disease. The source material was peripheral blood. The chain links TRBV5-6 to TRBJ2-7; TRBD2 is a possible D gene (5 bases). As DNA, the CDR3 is TGTGCCAGCAGCTTGGGGCTAGTGGCGGGCGAGCAGTACTTC. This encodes CASSLGLVAGEQYF.